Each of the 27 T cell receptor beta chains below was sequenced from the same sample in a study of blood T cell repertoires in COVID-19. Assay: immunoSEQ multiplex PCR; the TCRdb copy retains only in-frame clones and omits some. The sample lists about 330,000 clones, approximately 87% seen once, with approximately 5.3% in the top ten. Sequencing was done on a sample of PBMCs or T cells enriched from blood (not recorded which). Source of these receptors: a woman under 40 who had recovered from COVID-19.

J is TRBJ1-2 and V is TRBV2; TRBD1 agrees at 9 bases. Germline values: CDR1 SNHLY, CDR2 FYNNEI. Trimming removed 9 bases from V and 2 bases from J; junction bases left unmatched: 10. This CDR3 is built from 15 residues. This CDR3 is CARGVKDRGNYGYTF. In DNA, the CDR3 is TGTGCCAGAGGCGTAAAGGACAGGGGAAACTATGGCTACACCTTC.

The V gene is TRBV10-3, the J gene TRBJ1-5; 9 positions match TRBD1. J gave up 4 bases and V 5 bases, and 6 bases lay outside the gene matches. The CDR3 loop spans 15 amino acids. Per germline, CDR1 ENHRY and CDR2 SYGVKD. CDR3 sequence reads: CAISTGQGTNQPQHF. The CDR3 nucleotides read TGTGCCATCAGTACGGGACAGGGAACTAATCAGCCCCAGCATTTT.

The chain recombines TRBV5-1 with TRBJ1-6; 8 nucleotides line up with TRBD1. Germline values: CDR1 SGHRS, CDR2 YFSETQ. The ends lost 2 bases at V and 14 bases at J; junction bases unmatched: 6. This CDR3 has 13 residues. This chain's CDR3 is CASSLTGGTSLHF. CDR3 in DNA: TGCGCCAGCAGCTTAACAGGGGGTACGTCCCTCCACTTT.

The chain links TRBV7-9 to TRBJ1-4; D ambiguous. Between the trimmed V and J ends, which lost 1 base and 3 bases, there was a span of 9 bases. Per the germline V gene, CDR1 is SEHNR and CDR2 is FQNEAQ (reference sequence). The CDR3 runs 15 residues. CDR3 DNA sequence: TGTGCCAGCAGCTTAGTAGGAGACCCTAATGAAAAACTGTTTTTT. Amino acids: CASSLVGDPNEKLFF.

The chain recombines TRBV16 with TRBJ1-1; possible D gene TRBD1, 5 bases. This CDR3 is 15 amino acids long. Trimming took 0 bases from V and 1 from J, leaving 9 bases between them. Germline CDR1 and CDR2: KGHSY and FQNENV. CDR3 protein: CASSQSHGGNTEAFF. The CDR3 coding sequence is TGTGCCAGCAGCCAATCCCACGGGGGGAACACTGAAGCTTTCTTT.

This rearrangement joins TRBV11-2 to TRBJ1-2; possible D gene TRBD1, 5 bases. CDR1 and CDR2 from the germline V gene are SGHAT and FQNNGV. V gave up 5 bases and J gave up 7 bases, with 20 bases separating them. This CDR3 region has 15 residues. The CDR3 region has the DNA TGTGCCAGCAGCAAGGCGTCCAGGGCCCTATCTGGCTACACCTTC. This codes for CASSKASRALSGYTF.

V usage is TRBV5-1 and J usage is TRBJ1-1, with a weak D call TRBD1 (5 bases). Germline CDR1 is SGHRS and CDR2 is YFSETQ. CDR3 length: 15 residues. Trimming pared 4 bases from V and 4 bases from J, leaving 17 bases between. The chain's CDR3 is CASSMLSGSVTEAFF. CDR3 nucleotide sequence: TGCGCCAGCAGCATGTTATCAGGGTCGGTCACTGAAGCTTTCTTT.

Written as DNA, the CDR3 is TGTGCCAGCAGCCCCGTCACAGATACGCAGTATTTT. Residues: CASSPVTDTQYF. The gene calls are TRBV9 and TRBJ2-3; unclear D gene. The CDR3 consists of 12 residues. Per the germline V gene, CDR1 is SGDLS and CDR2 is YYNGEE. V was pared by 4 bases and J by 2 bases, with 5 bases between.

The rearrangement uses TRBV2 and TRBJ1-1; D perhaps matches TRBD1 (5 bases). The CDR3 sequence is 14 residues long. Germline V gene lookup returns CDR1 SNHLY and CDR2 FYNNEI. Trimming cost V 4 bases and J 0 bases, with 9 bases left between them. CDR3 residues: CASSVARVNTEAFF. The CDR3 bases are TGTGCCAGCAGTGTAGCCAGGGTGAACACTGAAGCTTTCTTT.

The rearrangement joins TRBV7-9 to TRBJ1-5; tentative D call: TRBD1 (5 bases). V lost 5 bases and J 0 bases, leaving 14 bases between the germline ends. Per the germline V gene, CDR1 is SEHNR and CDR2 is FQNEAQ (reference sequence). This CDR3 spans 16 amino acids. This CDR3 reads CASSPGGSVSNQPQHF. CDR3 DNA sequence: TGTGCCAGCAGCCCGGGGGGGAGCGTTAGCAATCAGCCCCAGCATTTT.

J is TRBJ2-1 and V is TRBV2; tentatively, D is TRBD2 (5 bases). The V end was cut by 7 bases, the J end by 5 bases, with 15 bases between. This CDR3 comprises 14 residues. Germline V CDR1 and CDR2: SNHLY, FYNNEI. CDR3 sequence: CASKESGPNNEQFF. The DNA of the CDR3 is TGTGCCAGCAAGGAAAGCGGCCCCAACAATGAGCAGTTCTTC.

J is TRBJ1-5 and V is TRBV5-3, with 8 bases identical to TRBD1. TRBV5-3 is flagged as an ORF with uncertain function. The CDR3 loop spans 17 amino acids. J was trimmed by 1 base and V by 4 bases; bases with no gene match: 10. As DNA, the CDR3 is TGTGCCAGAAGCCGAGCAGGGGGCCAAGGGAGCAATCAGCCCCAGCATTTT. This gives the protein CARSRAGGQGSNQPQHF.

Here the CDR3 DNA reads TGTGCCAGCAGCCCACCGACAGGGAGGCATTCACCCCTCCACTTT. This sequence encodes CASSPPTGRHSPLHF. V and J are TRBV14 and TRBJ1-6; 7 bases map to TRBD1. Trimming took 4 bases from V and 8 from J; bases not matched to a gene: 8. The CDR3 extends over 15 amino acids. Per germline, CDR1 SGHDN and CDR2 FVKESK.

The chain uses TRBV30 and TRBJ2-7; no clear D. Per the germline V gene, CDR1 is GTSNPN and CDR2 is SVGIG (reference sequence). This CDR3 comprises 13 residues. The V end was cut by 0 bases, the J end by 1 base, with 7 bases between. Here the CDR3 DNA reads TGTGCCTGGAGTGTCGACACTTCCTACGAGCAGTACTTC. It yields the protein CAWSVDTSYEQYF. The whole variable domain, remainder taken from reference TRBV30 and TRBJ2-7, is SQTIHQWPATLVQPVGSPLSLECTVEGTSNPNLYWYRQAAGRGLQLLFYSVGIGQISSEVPQNLSASRPQDRQFILSSKKLLLSDSGFYLCAWSVDTSYEQYFGPGTRLTVT.

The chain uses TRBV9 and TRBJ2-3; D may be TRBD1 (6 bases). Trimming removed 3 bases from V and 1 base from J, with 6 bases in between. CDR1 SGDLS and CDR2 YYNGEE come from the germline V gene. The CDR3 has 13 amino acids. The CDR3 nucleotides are TGTGCCAGCAGCGCAGGGGGCACAGATACGCAGTATTTT. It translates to CASSAGGTDTQYF. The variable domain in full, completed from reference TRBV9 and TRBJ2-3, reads DSGVTQTPKHLITATGQRVTLRCSPRSGDLSVYWYQQSLDQGLQFLIQYYNGEERAKGNILERFSAQQFPDLHSELNLSSLELGDSALYFCASSAGGTDTQYFGPGTRLTVL.

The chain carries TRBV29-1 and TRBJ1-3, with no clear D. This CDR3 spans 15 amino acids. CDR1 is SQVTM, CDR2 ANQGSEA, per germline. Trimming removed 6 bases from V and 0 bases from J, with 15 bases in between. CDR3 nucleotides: TGCAGCGTAAATTTGGGCGCTCCCTCTGGAAACACCATATATTTT. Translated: CSVNLGAPSGNTIYF.

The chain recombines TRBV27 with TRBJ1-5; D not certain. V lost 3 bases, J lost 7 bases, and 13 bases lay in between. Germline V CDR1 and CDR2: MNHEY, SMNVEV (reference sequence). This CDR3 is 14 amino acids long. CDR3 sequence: CASSLAVGSQPQHF. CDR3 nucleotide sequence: TGTGCCAGCAGTTTGGCGGTAGGATCGCAGCCCCAGCATTTT.

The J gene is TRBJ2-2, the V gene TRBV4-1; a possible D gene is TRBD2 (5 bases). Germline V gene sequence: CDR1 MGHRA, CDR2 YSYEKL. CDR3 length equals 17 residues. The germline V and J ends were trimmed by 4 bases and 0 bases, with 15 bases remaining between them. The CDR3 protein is CASSRAAAGANTGELFF. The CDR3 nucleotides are TGCGCCAGCAGCCGGGCGGCGGCGGGCGCGAACACCGGGGAGCTGTTTTTT.

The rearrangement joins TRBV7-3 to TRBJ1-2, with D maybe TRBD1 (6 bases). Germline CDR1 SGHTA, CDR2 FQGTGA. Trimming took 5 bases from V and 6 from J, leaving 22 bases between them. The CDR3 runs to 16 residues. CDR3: CASSLAPSGTPNGYTF. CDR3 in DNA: TGTGCCAGCAGCCTCGCCCCGTCCGGGACACCAAATGGCTACACCTTC.

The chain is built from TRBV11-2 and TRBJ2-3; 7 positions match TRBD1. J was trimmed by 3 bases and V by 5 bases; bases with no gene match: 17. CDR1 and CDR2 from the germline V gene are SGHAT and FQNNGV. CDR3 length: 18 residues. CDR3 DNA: TGTGCCAGCAGCCCCTCCACCCAAGGGGGCACGTGGACAGATACGCAGTATTTT. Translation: CASSPSTQGGTWTDTQYF.

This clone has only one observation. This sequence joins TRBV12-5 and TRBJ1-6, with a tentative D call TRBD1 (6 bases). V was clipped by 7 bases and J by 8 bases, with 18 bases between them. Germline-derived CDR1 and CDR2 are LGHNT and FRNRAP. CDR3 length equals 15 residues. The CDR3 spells CASAPRAGVHSPLHF. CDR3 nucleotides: TGTGCTAGTGCACCCCGGGCAGGGGTGCATTCACCCCTCCACTTT.

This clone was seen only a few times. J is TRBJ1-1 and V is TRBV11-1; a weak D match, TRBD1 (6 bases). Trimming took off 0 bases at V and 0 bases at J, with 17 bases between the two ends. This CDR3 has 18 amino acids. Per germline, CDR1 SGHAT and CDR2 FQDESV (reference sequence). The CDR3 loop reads CASSLALKAGTLNTEAFF. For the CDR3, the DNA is TGTGCCAGCAGCTTAGCGCTAAAAGCCGGGACATTGAACACTGAAGCTTTCTTT.

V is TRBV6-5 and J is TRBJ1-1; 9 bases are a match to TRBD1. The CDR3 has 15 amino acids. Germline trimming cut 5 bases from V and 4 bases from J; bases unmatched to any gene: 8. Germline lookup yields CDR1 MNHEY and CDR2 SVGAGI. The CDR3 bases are TGTGCCAGCAGTCAAAGACAGGGGGGGGTCACTGAAGCTTTCTTT. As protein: CASSQRQGGVTEAFF.

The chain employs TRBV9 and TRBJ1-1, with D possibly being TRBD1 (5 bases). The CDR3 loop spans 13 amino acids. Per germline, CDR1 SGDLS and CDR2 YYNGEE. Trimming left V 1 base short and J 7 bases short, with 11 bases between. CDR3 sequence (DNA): TGTGCCAGCAGCGTAAACGGGGGGATTGAAGCTTTCTTT. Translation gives CASSVNGGIEAFF.

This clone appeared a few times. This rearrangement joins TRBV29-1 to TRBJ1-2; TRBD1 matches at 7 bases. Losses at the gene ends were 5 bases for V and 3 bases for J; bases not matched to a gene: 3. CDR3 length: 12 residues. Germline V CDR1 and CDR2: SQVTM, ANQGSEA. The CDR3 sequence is CSVTGADYGYTF. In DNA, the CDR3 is TGCAGCGTTACAGGGGCCGACTATGGCTACACCTTC.

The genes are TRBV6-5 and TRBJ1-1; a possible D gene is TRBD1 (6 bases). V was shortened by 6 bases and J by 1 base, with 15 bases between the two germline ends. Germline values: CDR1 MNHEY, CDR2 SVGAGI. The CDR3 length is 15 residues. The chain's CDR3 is CASRVQGYENTEAFF. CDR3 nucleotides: TGTGCCAGCAGGGTACAGGGTTATGAGAACACTGAAGCTTTCTTT.

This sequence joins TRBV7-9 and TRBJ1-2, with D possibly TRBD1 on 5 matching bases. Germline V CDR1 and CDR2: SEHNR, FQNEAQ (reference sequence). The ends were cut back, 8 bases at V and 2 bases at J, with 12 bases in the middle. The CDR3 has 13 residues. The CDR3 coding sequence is TGTGCCAGCGGGACTGCGATAAACTATGGCTACACCTTC. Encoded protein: CASGTAINYGYTF.